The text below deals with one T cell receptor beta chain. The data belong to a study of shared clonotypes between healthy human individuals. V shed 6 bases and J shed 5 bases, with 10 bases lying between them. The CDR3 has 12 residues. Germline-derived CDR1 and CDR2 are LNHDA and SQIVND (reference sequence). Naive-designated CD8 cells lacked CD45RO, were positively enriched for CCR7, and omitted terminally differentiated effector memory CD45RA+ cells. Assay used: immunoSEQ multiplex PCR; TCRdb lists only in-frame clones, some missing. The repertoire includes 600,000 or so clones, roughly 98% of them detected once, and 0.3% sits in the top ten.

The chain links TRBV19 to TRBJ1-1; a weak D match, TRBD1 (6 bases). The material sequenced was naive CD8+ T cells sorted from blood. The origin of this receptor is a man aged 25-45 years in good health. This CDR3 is CASRWQGTEAFF. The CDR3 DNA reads TGTGCCAGTAGGTGGCAGGGGACTGAAGCTTTCTTT.